This entry lists 30 T cell receptor beta chains sequenced from one sample in a study of radiotherapy plus CTLA-4 blockade in lung cancer. Assay used: immunoSEQ multiplex PCR; TCRdb lists only in-frame clones, some missing. Here the sample spans 40,000 to 45,000 clones, roughly 70% being singletons. Sequences were derived from peripheral blood, sampled from a patient treated with radiotherapy plus ipilimumab. The receptors shown here come from a human donor with non-small cell lung cancer who had stable disease on radiotherapy plus ipilimumab.

The chain uses TRBV7-2 and TRBJ1-2, with 12 bases fitting TRBD1. This CDR3 is 15 amino acids long. V dropped 6 bases and J dropped 5; count of bases not matched to a gene: 7. Germline V gene lookup returns CDR1 SGHTA and CDR2 FQGNSA. The CDR3 sequence is CASSSRDRGLYGYTF. The CDR3 nucleotides read TGTGCCAGCAGTTCCCGGGACAGGGGGCTTTATGGCTACACCTTC.

This clone was found a few times. The gene calls are TRBV30 and TRBJ1-4, with D unclear. Deletions cut 8 bases from V and 3 bases from J, with 16 bases between. The CDR3 runs to 14 residues. From germline, CDR1 is GTSNPN and CDR2 SVGIG (reference sequence). CDR3 region: CAQSRVGANEKLFF. Here the CDR3 DNA reads TGTGCCCAATCGAGGGTTGGGGCTAATGAAAAACTGTTTTTT.

This clone has only one observation. The V gene is TRBV2, the J gene TRBJ2-1, with a weak D call TRBD2 (5 bases). Trimming pared 1 base from V and 15 bases from J, leaving 13 bases between. The CDR3 spans 12 residues. Germline CDR1 is SNHLY and CDR2 is FYNNEI. The CDR3 protein is CASSEGARLWFF. CDR3 nucleotide sequence: TGTGCCAGCAGTGAAGGGGCCCGACTATGGTTCTTC.

This sequence joins TRBV6-1 and TRBJ1-3; TRBD1 matches at 7 bases. With V trimmed by 6 bases and J by 4 bases, 9 bases remained unmatched. Looked up from germline, CDR1 is MNHNS and CDR2 is SASEGT. The CDR3 extends over 15 amino acids. The CDR3 sequence is CASSSGGALGNTIYF. For the CDR3, the DNA is TGTGCCAGCAGCTCAGGGGGAGCGTTAGGAAACACCATATATTTT.

The chain recombines TRBV30 with TRBJ1-2; 7 positions match TRBD1. Germline loops: CDR1 GTSNPN, CDR2 SVGIG (reference sequence). Trimming at V came to 4 bases and at J to 4 bases, leaving 6 bases not matched to a gene. The CDR3 has 13 amino acids. The CDR3 region has the DNA TGTGCCTGGACAAGATCAGGGGGCTATGGCTACACCTTC. Translation gives CAWTRSGGYGYTF.

The chain employs TRBV27 and TRBJ2-3; D is possibly TRBD1 (6 bases). This CDR3 has 13 residues. V was shortened by 6 bases and J by 4 bases, with 11 bases between the two germline ends. The germline CDR1 and CDR2 sequences are MNHEY and SMNVEV (reference sequence). CDR3 sequence: CASRLAGADTQYF. CDR3 DNA: TGTGCCAGCAGGCTAGCAGGGGCAGATACGCAGTATTTT.

The chain is built from TRBV19 and TRBJ1-1; TRBD1 is a possible D gene (6 bases). V was trimmed by 4 bases and J by 5 bases, leaving 20 bases between them. Germline CDR1 LNHDA, CDR2 SQIVND (reference sequence). The CDR3 is made up of 16 amino acids. In nucleotides, the CDR3 is TGTGCCAGTAGTACCGATCGTCAGGGGAGAACAACTGAAGCTTTCTTT. It encodes CASSTDRQGRTTEAFF.

This clone was counted a single time. This chain joins TRBV7-9 and TRBJ2-1, with D tentatively TRBD1 (6 bases). The germline V and J ends were trimmed by 7 bases and 0 bases, with 16 bases remaining between them. There are 16 residues in the CDR3. In germline, CDR1 is SEHNR, CDR2 FQNEAQ (reference sequence). The CDR3 region is CASIGSTGISYNEQFF. CDR3 in DNA: TGTGCCAGCATCGGCTCAACAGGGATCTCCTACAATGAGCAGTTCTTC. Looking up the rest from reference TRBV7-9 and TRBJ2-1 gives the full variable domain: DTGVSQNPRHKITKRGQNVTFRCDPISEHNRLYWYRQTLGQGPEFLTYFQNEAQLEKSRLLSDRFSAERPKGSFSTLEIQRTEQGDSAMYLCASIGSTGISYNEQFFGPGTRLTVL.

This clone was counted a single time. The J gene is TRBJ2-7, the V gene TRBV10-3, with 8 bases matching TRBD2. With V trimmed by 8 bases and J by 5 bases, 17 bases remained unmatched. The CDR3 has 16 amino acids. The germline gives CDR1 ENHRY, CDR2 SYGVKD. For the CDR3, the DNA is TGTGCCATCCAAAAGAGTTTCGGGGGGGTCGAGGACGAGCAGTACTTC. Residues: CAIQKSFGGVEDEQYF.

The chain combines TRBV9 with TRBJ2-5; 9 nucleotides match TRBD1. The CDR3 is 15 residues long. J lost 4 bases, V lost 4 bases, and 8 bases had no gene match. Per the germline V gene, CDR1 is SGDLS and CDR2 is YYNGEE. The CDR3 loop reads CASSYGTGKVETQYF. The DNA of the CDR3 is TGTGCCAGCAGCTACGGGACAGGGAAGGTAGAGACCCAGTACTTC. Looking up the rest from reference TRBV9 and TRBJ2-5 gives the full variable domain: DSGVTQTPKHLITATGQRVTLRCSPRSGDLSVYWYQQSLDQGLQFLIQYYNGEERAKGNILERFSAQQFPDLHSELNLSSLELGDSALYFCASSYGTGKVETQYFGPGTRLLVL.

V usage is TRBV15 and J usage is TRBJ1-1, with D perhaps TRBD1 (6 bases). Per the germline V gene, CDR1 is LNHNV and CDR2 is YYDKDF (reference sequence). V was cut by 0 bases and J by 1 base, with 12 bases left in between. CDR3 length: 16 amino acids. The chain's CDR3 is CATSRDMGAWNTEAFF. The DNA of the CDR3 is TGTGCCACCAGCAGAGATATGGGGGCTTGGAACACTGAAGCTTTCTTT. The entire variable domain, with the rest obtained from reference TRBV15 and TRBJ1-1, is as follows: DAMVIQNPRYQVTQFGKPVTLSCSQTLNHNVMYWYQQKSSQAPKLLFHYYDKDFNNEADTPDNFQSRRPNTSFCFLDIRSPGLGDTAMYLCATSRDMGAWNTEAFFGQGTRLTVV.

This chain links TRBV19 with TRBJ2-2, with 11 nucleotides matching TRBD2. After removal of 9 bases from V and 3 bases from J, the junction contained 6 bases not matched to a gene. CDR1 LNHDA and CDR2 SQIVND come from the germline V gene (reference sequence). CDR3 length: 15 residues. The CDR3 DNA follows: TGTGCCAGCAGCCTAGCGGGGGGCTACACCGGGGAGCTGTTTTTT. Amino acids: CASSLAGGYTGELFF.

This sequence joins TRBV7-3 and TRBJ2-7; the D gene is possibly TRBD1 (6 bases). V was clipped by 5 bases and J by 6 bases, with 11 bases between them. Germline V gene data show CDR1 as SGHTA and CDR2 as FQGTGA. The CDR3 covers 12 residues. This CDR3 reads CASSATGTEQYF. In DNA form, the CDR3 reads TGTGCCAGCAGCGCCACAGGGACCGAGCAGTACTTC.

The CDR3 DNA follows: TGTGCCAGTAGTAGGGGACTAGCGGGGGGGCTGGAGACCCAGTACTTC. Amino acids: CASSRGLAGGLETQYF. This chain links TRBV19 with TRBJ2-5; 16 nucleotides line up with TRBD2. This CDR3 is 16 amino acids long. Germline V CDR1 and CDR2: LNHDA, SQIVND (reference sequence). V trimming: 4 bases; J trimming: 5 bases; junction bases outside the gene matches: 4.

In its sample, this clone is medium-sized. The chain uses TRBV7-8 and TRBJ1-3; D gene ambiguous. Germline lookup yields CDR1 SGHVS and CDR2 FQNEAQ. The CDR3 totals 14 residues. Trimming stripped 1 base from V and 2 bases from J, with 6 bases between. DNA for the CDR3: TGTGCCAGCAGCTTAGACACTACTGGAAACACCATATATTTT. Protein sequence: CASSLDTTGNTIYF.

The V gene is TRBV18, the J gene TRBJ1-3; the D gene is possibly TRBD1 (6 bases). Germline values: CDR1 KGHSH, CDR2 LQKENI. This CDR3 has 15 residues. The germline V and J ends were trimmed by 4 bases and 0 bases, with 10 bases remaining between them. CDR3 bases: TGTGCCAGCTCACGACAGGCGCTCTCTGGAAACACCATATATTTT. Its translation: CASSRQALSGNTIYF.

V gene TRBV5-4 combines with J gene TRBJ2-5; TRBD2 might be the D (5 bases). The CDR3 spans 15 residues. The V and J ends lost 2 bases and 1 base respectively, with 12 bases between them. Germline V lookup: CDR1 SGHNT, CDR2 YYREEE (reference sequence). Written as DNA, the CDR3 is TGTGCCAGCAGCTTATCTACTAGTGCCCAAGAGACCCAGTACTTC. The encoded protein is CASSLSTSAQETQYF.

This clone occurred a few times. CDR3 nucleotide sequence: TGTGCCATTACGGGACAAAACACAGATACGCAGTATTTT. Amino acids: CAITGQNTDTQYF. This chain joins TRBV19 and TRBJ2-3, with a weak D call TRBD1 (6 bases). The germline V and J ends were trimmed by 10 bases and 2 bases, with 13 bases remaining between them. The CDR3 covers 13 residues. In germline, CDR1 is LNHDA, CDR2 SQIVND (reference sequence).

V usage is TRBV18 and J usage is TRBJ2-7, with D unresolved. V was cut by 0 bases and J by 1 base, with 10 bases left in between. The germline gives CDR1 KGHSH, CDR2 LQKENI. The CDR3 has 15 amino acids. CDR3 sequence: CASSPPMVYSYEQYF. CDR3 DNA sequence: TGTGCCAGCTCACCACCGATGGTCTATTCCTACGAGCAGTACTTC.

V is TRBV9 and J is TRBJ1-4; D possibly corresponds to TRBD1 (6 bases). Germline V CDR1 and CDR2: SGDLS, YYNGEE. The length of the CDR3 is 14 residues. The V gene lost 1 base and the J gene lost 7 bases, with 11 bases spanning the gap. CDR3: CASSVSGGSEKLFF. The CDR3 coding sequence is TGTGCCAGCAGCGTAAGTGGGGGCAGTGAAAAACTGTTTTTT. The full variable domain, completed using reference TRBV9 and TRBJ1-4, is DSGVTQTPKHLITATGQRVTLRCSPRSGDLSVYWYQQSLDQGLQFLIQYYNGEERAKGNILERFSAQQFPDLHSELNLSSLELGDSALYFCASSVSGGSEKLFFGSGTQLSVL.

The chain uses TRBV15 and TRBJ2-7; D not certain. Between the trimmed V and J ends, which lost 1 base and 8 bases, there was a span of 12 bases. CDR3 length: 13 amino acids. Germline CDR1 LNHNV, CDR2 YYDKDF (reference sequence). The CDR3, as DNA: TGTGCCACCAGCAGAGGCGAGCGAATACAGCAGTACTTC. Residues: CATSRGERIQQYF. The variable domain in full, completed from reference TRBV15 and TRBJ2-7, reads DAMVIQNPRYQVTQFGKPVTLSCSQTLNHNVMYWYQQKSSQAPKLLFHYYDKDFNNEADTPDNFQSRRPNTSFCFLDIRSPGLGDTAMYLCATSRGERIQQYFGPGTRLTVT.

CDR3 in DNA: TGTGCCAGCAGCTTAACCAGGGGATATGGCTACACCTTC. This sequence encodes CASSLTRGYGYTF. V and J are TRBV11-3 and TRBJ1-2; weak D call: TRBD1 (6 bases). This CDR3 region has 13 residues. V lost 2 bases and J 5 bases, leaving 9 bases between the germline ends. Germline V gene lookup returns CDR1 SGHNT and CDR2 YENEEA.

The V gene is TRBV27, the J gene TRBJ2-2; the match to TRBD1 covers 8 bases. CDR1 is MNHEY and CDR2 is SMNVEV in the germline V gene (reference sequence). The ends lost 3 bases at V and 7 bases at J; junction bases unmatched: 7. The CDR3 is made up of 15 amino acids. This chain's CDR3 is CASSFRQGASGELFF. The CDR3 nucleotides are TGTGCCAGCAGTTTTAGGCAGGGGGCGAGCGGGGAGCTGTTTTTT.

The chain employs TRBV2 and TRBJ1-2, with a weak D call TRBD1 (5 bases). The length of the CDR3 is 14 residues. V lost 10 bases and J lost 1, with 16 bases in between. Germline V gives CDR1 SNHLY, CDR2 FYNNEI. This CDR3 reads CATQRGGFNYGYTF. In DNA form, the CDR3 reads TGTGCCACCCAGCGGGGGGGGTTTAACTATGGCTACACCTTC. Full variable domain (outside the CDR3, taken from reference TRBV2 and TRBJ1-2): EPEVTQTPSHQVTQMGQEVILRCVPISNHLYFYWYRQILGQKVEFLVSFYNNEISEKSEIFDDQFSVERPDGSNFTLKIRSTKLEDSAMYFCATQRGGFNYGYTFGSGTRLTVV.

The genes are TRBV19 and TRBJ2-3; 7 nucleotides align to TRBD2. V shed 5 bases and J 4 bases; nucleotides not matched to a gene: 6. The CDR3 has 14 amino acids. Per germline, CDR1 LNHDA and CDR2 SQIVND (reference sequence). The CDR3 protein is CASSRGVGADTQYF. In DNA, the CDR3 is TGTGCCAGTAGTCGGGGGGTGGGGGCAGATACGCAGTATTTT.

This sequence joins TRBV5-1 and TRBJ2-3; TRBD2 might be the D (5 bases). Germline values: CDR1 SGHRS, CDR2 YFSETQ. The V and J ends lost 0 bases and 3 bases respectively, with 5 bases between them. The CDR3 totals 13 residues. This CDR3 reads CASSLGGTDTQYF. DNA for the CDR3: TGCGCCAGCAGCTTGGGAGGGACAGATACGCAGTATTTT.

This chain uses TRBV4-1 with TRBJ2-5; 8 nucleotides match TRBD2. This CDR3 comprises 14 residues. V lost 1 base and J lost 5; bases outside the gene matches: 3. From germline, CDR1 is MGHRA and CDR2 YSYEKL. The CDR3 coding sequence is TGCGCCAGCAGCCAAGCCGGGGGGGCGGAGACCCAGTACTTC. Translation gives CASSQAGGAETQYF.

This rearrangement joins TRBV9 to TRBJ2-5, with a possible D match to TRBD1 (6 bases). From germline, CDR1 is SGDLS and CDR2 YYNGEE. The CDR3 runs 15 residues. V was clipped by 0 bases and J by 5 bases, with 14 bases between them. CDR3 region: CASSVEAGAWETQYF. CDR3 coding DNA: TGTGCCAGCAGCGTAGAGGCAGGGGCCTGGGAGACCCAGTACTTC. The variable domain in full, with the rest retrieved from reference TRBV9 and TRBJ2-5, is DSGVTQTPKHLITATGQRVTLRCSPRSGDLSVYWYQQSLDQGLQFLIQYYNGEERAKGNILERFSAQQFPDLHSELNLSSLELGDSALYFCASSVEAGAWETQYFGPGTRLLVL.

CDR3 sequence reads: CASSLTGVDTQYF. CDR3 nucleotides: TGTGCCAGCAGCTTGACAGGGGTAGATACGCAGTATTTT. The rearrangement uses TRBV7-9 and TRBJ2-3; 8 bases agree with TRBD1. V shed 3 bases and J 5 bases; nucleotides not matched to a gene: 1. This CDR3 spans 13 amino acids. Germline V gene lookup returns CDR1 SEHNR and CDR2 FQNEAQ (reference sequence).

There are a few counts of this clone. This rearrangement joins TRBV7-2 to TRBJ2-7; tentative D call: TRBD2 (5 bases). The V and J ends lost 3 bases and 9 bases respectively, with 15 bases between them. CDR3 size: 13 residues. The V gene's germline CDR1 is SGHTA and CDR2 FQGNSA. The CDR3 protein is CASSFGVTAAQYF. The CDR3 coding sequence is TGTGCCAGCAGCTTCGGGGTCACGGCCGCGCAGTACTTC. The full variable domain, its missing parts supplied by reference TRBV7-2 and TRBJ2-7, is GAGVSQSPSNKVTEKGKDVELRCDPISGHTALYWYRQSLGQGLEFLIYFQGNSAPDKSGLPSDRFSAERTGGSVSTLTIQRTQQEDSAVYLCASSFGVTAAQYFGPGTRLTVT.